This TCR beta chain was captured in a study of circulating and synovial CD4+ cells in juvenile arthritis. This table comes from immunoSEQ multiplex PCR, and its TCRdb copy is limited to in-frame clones, with some not included. Among about 32,000 clones, just over 90% were seen once, and the ten largest hold about 3%. The CDR3 spans 14 residues. Deletions cut 2 bases from V and 1 base from J, with 8 bases between. Germline V lookup: CDR1 KGHSH, CDR2 LQKENI. This chain links TRBV18 with TRBJ1-1; maybe TRBD1 (5 bases). The TCR comes from a human donor with juvenile idiopathic arthritis. The sequencing input was CD4+ T cells from blood. CDR3: CASSPFGQNTEAFF. For the CDR3, the DNA is TGTGCCAGCTCACCATTCGGACAGAACACTGAAGCTTTCTTT.